A single sample is the source of the 20 T cell receptor beta chains below, sequenced in a study of graft-versus-host responses after intestinal transplantation. Repertoires were generated with immunoSEQ multiplex PCR, while TCRdb's copy carries only in-frame clones and drops some. The data contain about 6,800 clones, roughly a quarter of them singletons. The sequences come from alloreactive CD4+ T cells from a mixed lymphocyte reaction culture, collected before intestinal transplant. Regarding subset: CFSE-low proliferating T cells sorted from roughly six-day pre-transplant mixed lymphocyte reaction (GvH or HvG direction). The receptors were sampled from a human patient who received an intestinal transplant.

The sample holds a few counts of this clone. In DNA, the CDR3 is TGTGCCAGCAGCCAAGCCGGACATTCACCCCTCCACTTT. It is translated as CASSQAGHSPLHF. The chain couples TRBV14 to TRBJ1-6, with D hard to call. The CDR3 totals 13 residues. Germline V gene data show CDR1 as SGHDN and CDR2 as FVKESK. V was cut by 1 base and J by 8 bases, with 6 bases left in between.

The chain links TRBV2 to TRBJ2-1; 8 bases align to TRBD1. In germline, CDR1 is SNHLY, CDR2 FYNNEI. The length of the CDR3 is 14 residues. Unmatched junction bases numbered 2, after V lost 4 bases and J lost 3 bases. CDR3 nucleotide sequence: TGTGCCAGCAGTGGGACAGGGAACTACAATGAGCAGTTCTTC. Encoded protein: CASSGTGNYNEQFF.

This clone was picked up a small number of times. The chain is built from TRBV6-9 and TRBJ2-3, with 12 positions matching TRBD1. Germline trimming cut 0 bases from V and 7 bases from J; bases unmatched to any gene: 5. This CDR3 region has 16 residues. CDR1 and CDR2 (germline): MNHGY, SVAAGI. The CDR3, as DNA: TGTGCCAGCAGTTATTCGGGACAGGGGGCTCTAAATACGCAGTATTTT. It translates to CASSYSGQGALNTQYF.

This clone was counted only a few times. This sequence joins TRBV6-5 and TRBJ1-1; possibly TRBD1 for D (5 bases). V lost 5 bases and J lost 11, with 18 bases in between. Looked up from germline, CDR1 is MNHEY and CDR2 is SVGAGI. This CDR3 contains 13 residues. CDR3 in DNA: TGTGCCAGCAGTGCTCGGGAGGGGACGTACGCTTTCTTT. This sequence encodes CASSAREGTYAFF.

The V call is TRBV11-1, the J call TRBJ2-1, with TRBD1 matching 9 bases. The CDR3 has 18 residues. Germline assignment: CDR1 SGHAT and CDR2 FQDESV (reference sequence). With V trimmed by 4 bases and J by 6 bases, 16 bases remained unmatched. The CDR3 loop is CASSSGTGISGSANEQFF. CDR3 DNA: TGTGCCAGCAGCTCCGGGACAGGGATCTCCGGATCCGCCAATGAGCAGTTCTTC.

The chain has TRBV5-1 and TRBJ2-2; D ambiguous. The germline gives CDR1 SGHRS, CDR2 YFSETQ. The ends were cut back, 6 bases at V and 1 base at J, with 4 bases in the middle. This CDR3 is built from 12 residues. CDR3 sequence: CASKLNTGELFF. DNA of the CDR3: TGCGCCAGCAAACTGAACACCGGGGAGCTGTTTTTT.

This clone showed up just a few times. The chain couples TRBV11-3 to TRBJ1-2; no reliable D call. V was clipped by 3 bases and J by 1 base, with 9 bases between them. The V gene's germline CDR1 is SGHNT and CDR2 YENEEA. CDR3 length: 14 residues. CDR3 DNA: TGTGCCAGCAGCTTCACGACGGTTAACTATGGCTACACCTTC. Protein: CASSFTTVNYGYTF.

V and J are TRBV6-4 and TRBJ1-5; D is unresolved. The CDR3 spans 14 residues. Per germline, CDR1 MRHNA and CDR2 SNTAGT. With 5 bases removed from V and 1 base from J, the gap between germline ends came to 9 bases. CDR3 nucleotides: TGTGCCAGCAGTTTAATGGCCAGCAATCAGCCCCAGCATTTT. It codes for CASSLMASNQPQHF.

This clone has only a few counts. The chain joins TRBV19 to TRBJ1-5; 9 nucleotides align to TRBD1. J lost 15 bases, V lost 5 bases, and 14 bases had no gene match. Per germline, CDR1 LNHDA and CDR2 SQIVND (reference sequence). The CDR3 is 14 residues long. The CDR3 reads CASSRTGGAGLAHF. In DNA, the CDR3 is TGTGCCAGTAGTCGAACAGGGGGCGCGGGGCTCGCGCATTTT.

The chain uses TRBV29-1 and TRBJ1-5; 7 bases agree with TRBD1. The length of the CDR3 is 13 residues. Germline values: CDR1 SQVTM, CDR2 ANQGSEA. The ends lost 2 bases at V and 5 bases at J; junction bases unmatched: 3. The CDR3 protein is CSVESGGDQPQHF. The CDR3 DNA is TGCAGCGTTGAATCAGGGGGTGATCAGCCCCAGCATTTT. Full variable domain (outside the CDR3, taken from reference TRBV29-1 and TRBJ1-5): SAVISQKPSRDICQRGTSLTIQCQVDSQVTMMFWYRQQPGQSLTLIATANQGSEATYESGFVIDKFPISRPNLTFSTLTVSNMSPEDSSIYLCSVESGGDQPQHFGDGTRLSIL.

This chain uses TRBV6-1 with TRBJ1-1; TRBD1 might be the D (5 bases). The CDR3 covers 10 residues. The germline V gene encodes CDR1 MNHNS and CDR2 SASEGT. V was clipped by 6 bases and J by 11 bases, with 10 bases between them. The CDR3 DNA follows: TGTGCCAGCAGCAAGGGGTGGGCTTTCTTT. Amino acids: CASSKGWAFF.

This clone has just a few counts. The V and J genes are TRBV7-3 and TRBJ2-7; 11 nucleotides align to TRBD2. CDR1 is SGHTA, CDR2 FQGTGA, per germline. J lost 3 bases, V lost 5 bases, and 3 bases had no gene match. The CDR3 runs 14 residues. CDR3 loop: CASSLGLAVYEQYF. CDR3 sequence (DNA): TGTGCCAGCAGCCTGGGACTAGCGGTCTACGAGCAGTACTTC.

The chain recombines TRBV7-9 with TRBJ2-1; 11 bases fit TRBD2. The CDR3 has 18 amino acids. J was trimmed by 5 bases and V by 1 base; bases with no gene match: 10. Germline assignment: CDR1 SEHNR and CDR2 FQNEAQ (reference sequence). The CDR3 protein is CASSLVGESSGRNNEQFF. CDR3 nucleotides: TGTGCCAGCAGCTTAGTTGGGGAATCTAGCGGGAGGAACAATGAGCAGTTCTTC.

This clone was detected only a few times. The chain has TRBV28 and TRBJ2-7; 7 bases agree with TRBD2. Germline V CDR1 and CDR2: MDHEN, SYDVKM. The CDR3 has 15 residues. The V gene end was trimmed by 5 bases and the J gene end by 0 bases; junction bases not matched to a gene: 7. The CDR3 region has the DNA TGTGCCAGCAGTAGCCTAGCGGTGAGCTCCTACGAGCAGTACTTC. This codes for CASSSLAVSSYEQYF.

The chain carries TRBV28 and TRBJ2-7, with D perhaps matching TRBD1 (6 bases). CDR1 is MDHEN, CDR2 SYDVKM, per germline. V lost 9 bases and J lost 0, with 15 bases in between. CDR3 size: 14 residues. The CDR3 region is CASTFYRVSYEQYF. The CDR3 region has the DNA TGTGCCAGTACCTTCTACAGGGTCTCCTACGAGCAGTACTTC.

In its sample, this clone was seen a few times. J is TRBJ1-5 and V is TRBV19; D gene unclear. The V gene's germline CDR1 is LNHDA and CDR2 SQIVND (reference sequence). This CDR3 is 12 amino acids long. V gave up 10 bases and J gave up 3 bases, with 10 bases separating them. The CDR3 spells CATRAPNQPQHF. The CDR3 DNA reads TGTGCCACCCGGGCTCCCAATCAGCCCCAGCATTTT. Drawing the rest from reference TRBV19 and TRBJ1-5, the complete variable domain is DGGITQSPKYLFRKEGQNVTLSCEQNLNHDAMYWYRQDPGQGLRLIYYSQIVNDFQKGDIAEGYSVSREKKESFPLTVTSAQKNPTAFYLCATRAPNQPQHFGDGTRLSIL.

By share, this clone counts as medium-sized (0.01 to 0.1%). V and J are TRBV7-2 and TRBJ2-7; TRBD1 might be the D (5 bases). V was shortened by 5 bases and J by 4 bases, with 12 bases between the two germline ends. Looked up from germline, CDR1 is SGHTA and CDR2 is FQGNSA. CDR3 length: 13 residues. The CDR3 protein is CASSATPGYEQYF. In nucleotides, the CDR3 is TGTGCCAGCAGCGCCACCCCAGGGTACGAGCAGTACTTC.

V usage is TRBV5-1 and J usage is TRBJ2-3; D remains ambiguous. V was pared by 3 bases and J by 2 bases, with 4 bases between. The CDR3 has 12 residues. Germline assignment: CDR1 SGHRS and CDR2 YFSETQ. The CDR3: CASSSYTDTQYF. The CDR3 DNA is TGCGCCAGCAGCTCGTACACAGATACGCAGTATTTT.

This clone was observed a handful of times. This chain connects TRBV27 to TRBJ2-4; D is perhaps TRBD1 (6 bases). Trimming left V 6 bases short and J 0 bases short, with 15 bases between. From germline, CDR1 is MNHEY and CDR2 SMNVEV (reference sequence). The CDR3 contains 16 residues. The CDR3, as DNA: TGTGCCAGCAGCCTCAACAGGGCACTAGCCAAAAACATTCAGTACTTC. Residues: CASSLNRALAKNIQYF.

V is TRBV28 and J is TRBJ1-3; D is unresolved. Trimming pared 1 base from V and 2 bases from J, leaving 3 bases between. In germline, CDR1 is MDHEN, CDR2 SYDVKM. The CDR3 spans 13 residues. In DNA form, the CDR3 reads TGTGCCAGCAGTTTATTAGCTGGAAACACCATATATTTT. It specifies CASSLLAGNTIYF.